A single sample gave rise to the 11 T cell receptor beta chains below, sequenced in a study of shared clonotypes between healthy human individuals. Method: immunoSEQ multiplex PCR; TCRdb's copy keeps in-frame clones and lacks some. Of more than 1 million clones in the sample, more than 75% are singletons; the top ten hold about 0.52%. Sample: memory CD4+ T cells from PBMCs. Stated subset: CD45RA-negative fraction. The source is a man younger than 35 in good health. Some clones in this sample may be carry-over from other donors' samples.

This clone was recorded a few times. The chain couples TRBV7-3 to TRBJ2-2; a possible D gene is TRBD2 (5 bases). Germline CDR1 and CDR2: SGHTA and FQGTGA. V was cut by 5 bases and J by 4 bases, with 11 bases left in between. This CDR3 comprises 14 residues. Written as DNA, the CDR3 is TGTGCCAGCAGCAGACGGGGAGCCACCGGGGAGCTGTTTTTT. It encodes CASSRRGATGELFF.

CDR3 nucleotides: TGTGCCAGCAGTTTAAATGATCCAGCCTACAATGAGCAGTTCTTC. It specifies CASSLNDPAYNEQFF. This sequence joins TRBV6-5 and TRBJ2-1; unclear D gene. V lost 4 bases and J 2 bases, leaving 12 bases between the germline ends. The CDR3 has 15 amino acids. The germline V gene encodes CDR1 MNHEY and CDR2 SVGAGI.

The rearrangement joins TRBV7-2 to TRBJ2-7, with 9 nucleotides matching TRBD1. This CDR3 contains 15 residues. The trim removed 4 bases at V and 2 bases at J, leaving 6 bases unmatched. Germline loops: CDR1 SGHTA, CDR2 FQGNSA. The CDR3 bases are TGTGCCAGCAGCTCGTCCCGGGACAGGGCCTACGAGCAGTACTTC. It yields the protein CASSSSRDRAYEQYF. Combining the CDR3 with reference TRBV7-2 and TRBJ2-7 gives the whole variable domain GAGVSQSPSNKVTEKGKDVELRCDPISGHTALYWYRQSLGQGLEFLIYFQGNSAPDKSGLPSDRFSAERTGGSVSTLTIQRTQQEDSAVYLCASSSSRDRAYEQYFGPGTRLTVT.

In this sample, this clone turned up a few times. The chain employs TRBV7-2 and TRBJ1-3, with TRBD1 as a possible D gene (5 bases). CDR1 SGHTA and CDR2 FQGNSA come from the germline V gene. Trimming removed 5 bases at V and 4 bases at J, with 9 bases between. This CDR3 spans 13 amino acids. The chain's CDR3 is CASSQTVGNTIYF. The DNA for the CDR3 is TGTGCCAGCAGCCAGACAGTGGGAAACACCATATATTTT.

The rearrangement links TRBV7-9 to TRBJ2-3; D may be TRBD2 (5 bases). The CDR3 covers 14 residues. CDR1 is SEHNR and CDR2 is FQNEAQ in the germline V gene (reference sequence). The V end lost 5 bases, the J end lost 7 bases, and 16 bases lay between the germline ends. CDR3 residues: CASSPGPRVHTQYF. Here the CDR3 DNA reads TGTGCCAGCAGCCCCGGCCCGAGGGTTCATACGCAGTATTTT.

In DNA, the CDR3 is TGTGCCAGCAGCTTAGGGAGCTCCGAGACCCAGTACTTC. It translates to CASSLGSSETQYF. V is TRBV11-3 and J is TRBJ2-5; D is undetermined. Germline-derived CDR1 and CDR2 are SGHNT and YENEEA. Trimming shortened V by 1 base and J by 5 bases, and 8 bases separated the two germline ends. The CDR3 totals 13 residues.

This clone was detected ten times or more. V gene TRBV2 combines with J gene TRBJ2-7, with a weak D call TRBD2 (5 bases). CDR1 is SNHLY and CDR2 is FYNNEI in the germline V gene. The CDR3 is 11 residues long. V lost 8 bases, J lost 4 bases, and 9 bases lay in between. The CDR3 DNA reads as TGTGCCAGCCGCCAGCGGTACGAGCAGTACTTC. It codes for CASRQRYEQYF.

V usage is TRBV7-2 and J usage is TRBJ2-1, with a possible D match to TRBD2 (6 bases). The CDR3 runs to 16 residues. The V and J ends lost 3 bases and 3 bases respectively, with 15 bases between them. Germline CDR1 reads SGHTA; CDR2 reads FQGNSA. DNA for the CDR3: TGTGCCAGCAGCTTCTACCCCGGGACTGGCTACAATGAGCAGTTCTTC. Its protein is CASSFYPGTGYNEQFF.

The chain links TRBV5-4 to TRBJ2-5, with unresolved D. The germline V gene encodes CDR1 SGHNT and CDR2 YYREEE (reference sequence). The CDR3 sequence is 14 residues long. Deletions cut 2 bases from V and 1 base from J, with 9 bases between. CDR3 sequence: CASSLPNAQETQYF. DNA for the CDR3: TGTGCCAGCAGCTTACCAAATGCCCAAGAGACCCAGTACTTC. Together with reference TRBV5-4 and TRBJ2-5, the CDR3 gives the full variable domain: ETGVTQSPTHLIKTRGQQVTLRCSSQSGHNTVSWYQQALGQGPQFIFQYYREEENGRGNFPPRFSGLQFPNYSSELNVNALELDDSALYLCASSLPNAQETQYFGPGTRLLVL.

Only a few counts were recorded for this clone. This chain connects TRBV6-1 to TRBJ2-2, with 9 bases identical to TRBD2. Germline assignment: CDR1 MNHNS and CDR2 SASEGT. V shed 3 bases and J 7 bases; nucleotides not matched to a gene: 6. The CDR3 covers 15 residues. CDR3 DNA: TGTGCCAGCAGTGACCAAGCGGGAGGAGTCGGGGAGCTGTTTTTT. This gives the protein CASSDQAGGVGELFF.

This chain connects TRBV18 to TRBJ1-2; D uncertain. This CDR3 has 11 residues. Trimming took 6 bases from V and 9 from J, leaving 11 bases between them. Germline V gives CDR1 KGHSH, CDR2 LQKENI. DNA of the CDR3: TGTGCCAGCTCGCCCATGGAGAGCTACACCTTC. Encoded protein: CASSPMESYTF.